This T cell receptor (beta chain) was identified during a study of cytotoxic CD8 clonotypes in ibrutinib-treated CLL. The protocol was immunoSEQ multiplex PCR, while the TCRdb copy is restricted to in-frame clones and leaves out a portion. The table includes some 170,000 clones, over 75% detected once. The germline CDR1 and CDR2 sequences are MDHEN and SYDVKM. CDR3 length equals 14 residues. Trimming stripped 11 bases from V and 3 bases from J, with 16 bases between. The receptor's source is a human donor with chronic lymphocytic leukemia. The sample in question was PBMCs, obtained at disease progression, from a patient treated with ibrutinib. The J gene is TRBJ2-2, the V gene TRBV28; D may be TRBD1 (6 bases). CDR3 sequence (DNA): TGTGCCTACGCCGGCAGGGGCGACACCGGGGAGCTGTTTTTT. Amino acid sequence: CAYAGRGDTGELFF.